What follows are 20 T cell receptor beta chains derived from one specimen sequenced in a study of cytomegalovirus exposure and HLA in healthy donors. PCR amplification relied on 60 Vbeta primers (plus 13 Jbeta primers). Generated by immunoSEQ multiplex PCR, the TCRdb table keeps only in-frame clones and is missing some. Altogether 130,000 or so clones are present, around 66% being singletons, with the ten largest covering 6.5%. Sequencing was carried out using PBMCs. The source is a woman in her fifties or sixties in good health and CMV-seronegative.

The V and J genes are TRBV5-4 and TRBJ1-4, with TRBD1 identical over 7 bases. Germline V gives CDR1 SGHNT, CDR2 YYREEE (reference sequence). The J segment lost 0 bases and the V segment lost 4 bases, leaving 6 bases of the junction unmatched. The CDR3 extends over 16 amino acids. CDR3 nucleotide sequence: TGTGCCAGCAGCCGAAGACAGGGACCAACTAATGAAAAACTGTTTTTT. Translated, it gives CASSRRQGPTNEKLFF.

This clone was recorded only once. The chain couples TRBV5-1 to TRBJ2-3; D perhaps matches TRBD2 (6 bases). Germline V gene lookup returns CDR1 SGHRS and CDR2 YFSETQ. Deletions cut 0 bases from V and 2 bases from J, with 13 bases between. This CDR3 spans 16 amino acids. Here the CDR3 DNA reads TGCGCCAGCAGCTTGGAACGGGGGTTCCTCACAGATACGCAGTATTTT. This sequence encodes CASSLERGFLTDTQYF.

The count of this clone is one. The chain joins TRBV5-4 to TRBJ1-2; D ambiguous. This CDR3 region has 14 residues. V was clipped by 0 bases and J by 2 bases, with 8 bases between them. CDR1 and CDR2 (germline): SGHNT, YYREEE (reference sequence). The CDR3 region is CASSLEQVNYGYTF. The DNA for the CDR3 is TGTGCCAGCAGCTTGGAGCAGGTGAACTATGGCTACACCTTC.

V usage is TRBV4-1 and J usage is TRBJ2-5; TRBD2 aligns across 7 bases. V shed 3 bases, J shed 1 base, and the junction held 14 bases outside the gene matches. Per the germline V gene, CDR1 is MGHRA and CDR2 is YSYEKL. CDR3 length: 18 residues. The CDR3 DNA reads as TGCGCCAGCAGCCACCAAAGAGGTGGAGCGGGGCTCCAAGAGACCCAGTACTTC. Its protein product is CASSHQRGGAGLQETQYF.

V gene TRBV5-4 combines with J gene TRBJ2-2, with D possibly matching TRBD2 (6 bases). The CDR3 length is 15 residues. Germline loops: CDR1 SGHNT, CDR2 YYREEE (reference sequence). V shed 5 bases and J shed 2 bases, with 13 bases lying between them. The CDR3 DNA sequence: TGTGCCAGCAGGCCCGGGACTGGAAACACCGGGGAGCTGTTTTTT. Amino acids: CASRPGTGNTGELFF.

This chain connects TRBV6-6 to TRBJ2-5; D not certain. The CDR3 covers 11 residues. The germline V gene encodes CDR1 MNHNY and CDR2 SVGAGI (reference sequence). Trimming left V 4 bases short and J 7 bases short, with 7 bases between. The CDR3 loop is CASSSRSTQYF. The CDR3 DNA sequence: TGTGCCAGCAGTTCCCGTTCGACCCAGTACTTC.

The chain joins TRBV11-3 to TRBJ2-7, with 7 bases identical to TRBD2. V lost 1 base, J lost 7 bases, and 4 bases stayed unmatched. The V gene's germline CDR1 is SGHNT and CDR2 YENEEA. This CDR3 has 13 amino acids. In nucleotides, the CDR3 is TGTGCCAGCAGCTTAGCCGGGGGGAATGAGCAGTACTTC. Amino acid sequence: CASSLAGGNEQYF.

The chain has TRBV5-1 and TRBJ2-1; D might be TRBD2 (6 bases). Germline loops: CDR1 SGHRS, CDR2 YFSETQ. The CDR3 consists of 15 residues. Trimming removed 0 bases from V and 8 bases from J, with 15 bases in between. CDR3 in DNA: TGCGCCAGCAGCTTGGTGACTAGTTCCAGGGATGAGCAGTTCTTC. Its translation is CASSLVTSSRDEQFF.

The chain recombines TRBV7-9 with TRBJ2-7; TRBD1 agrees at 8 bases. Per the germline V gene, CDR1 is SEHNR and CDR2 is FQNEAQ (reference sequence). V shed 5 bases, J shed 1 base, and the junction held 7 bases outside the gene matches. The CDR3 contains 15 residues. CDR3 sequence reads: CASSQGAYTSYEQYF. CDR3 in DNA: TGTGCCAGCAGCCAGGGGGCGTATACTTCCTACGAGCAGTACTTC.

This clone was seen a handful of times. As DNA, the CDR3 is TGCGCCAGCAGCTTGGGGACTCAAGAGACCCAGTACTTC. This sequence encodes CASSLGTQETQYF. The rearrangement joins TRBV5-1 to TRBJ2-5; possible D gene TRBD2, 5 bases. This CDR3 comprises 13 residues. The V gene lost 0 bases and the J gene lost 2 bases, with 5 bases spanning the gap. CDR1 SGHRS and CDR2 YFSETQ come from the germline V gene.

V gene TRBV5-1 combines with J gene TRBJ2-1; 16 nucleotides line up with TRBD2. J gave up 4 bases and V 4 bases, and 8 bases lay outside the gene matches. The CDR3 extends over 18 amino acids. Per germline, CDR1 SGHRS and CDR2 YFSETQ. CDR3 DNA: TGCGCCAGCAGCGACGGGACTAGCGGGAGGGCCATGTACAATGAGCAGTTCTTC. Translation: CASSDGTSGRAMYNEQFF.

This chain links TRBV7-8 with TRBJ2-7; D possibly corresponds to TRBD2 (5 bases). Trimming removed 1 base at V and 3 bases at J, with 10 bases between. CDR1 and CDR2 (germline): SGHVS, FQNEAQ. The CDR3 extends over 14 amino acids. In DNA form, the CDR3 reads TGTGCCAGCAGCTTAGGGCAGAGGGACTACGAGCAGTACTTC. This gives the protein CASSLGQRDYEQYF.

This chain links TRBV6-6 with TRBJ2-7; D possibly corresponds to TRBD1 (5 bases). Germline assignment: CDR1 MNHNY and CDR2 SVGAGI (reference sequence). The CDR3 totals 14 residues. V was pared by 6 bases and J by 0 bases, with 12 bases between. The CDR3 DNA reads as TGTGCCAGCAGGCTAGACAGCTACTCCTACGAGCAGTACTTC. Translating it yields CASRLDSYSYEQYF.

The chain combines TRBV12-5 with TRBJ1-2, with D possibly being TRBD1 (6 bases). The V end lost 0 bases, the J end lost 4 bases, and 15 bases lay between the germline ends. The CDR3 runs 16 residues. Germline V gene lookup returns CDR1 LGHNT and CDR2 FRNRAP. CDR3 in DNA: TGTGCTAGTGGTTTGGTAAACAGGGAGAAAAGCTATGGCTACACCTTC. It is translated as CASGLVNREKSYGYTF.

As to this clone: Given the absence of the conserved phenylalanine or tryptophan at the CDR3 end, a read error is likely. The rearrangement joins TRBV5-1 to TRBJ1-2; 12 positions agree with TRBD1. Germline CDR1 and CDR2: SGHRS and YFSETQ. The CDR3 is 17 residues long. Trimming took 3 bases from V and 4 from J; bases not matched to a gene: 10. As DNA, the CDR3 is TGCGCCAGCAGCTGGAAGCCGGGACAGGGGGCCGGCTATGGCTACACCTCC. Encoded protein: CASSWKPGQGAGYGYTS.

V usage is TRBV19 and J usage is TRBJ2-3; 8 bases agree with TRBD2. Looked up from germline, CDR1 is LNHDA and CDR2 is SQIVND (reference sequence). The CDR3 is 17 amino acids. After removal of 6 bases from V and 4 bases from J, the junction contained 15 bases not matched to a gene. CDR3 DNA: TGTGCCAGTAGGGACACAGGGTCAGCGGGAGTGGCAGATACGCAGTATTTT. This translates into CASRDTGSAGVADTQYF.

The CDR3 here is CASSMTSGSFEQFF. The CDR3 nucleotides read TGTGCCAGCAGTATGACTAGCGGGAGTTTTGAGCAGTTCTTC. The J gene is TRBJ2-1, the V gene TRBV6-1, with 12 bases matching TRBD2. The CDR3 covers 14 residues. With V trimmed by 5 bases and J by 9 bases, 5 bases remained unmatched. From germline, CDR1 is MNHNS and CDR2 SASEGT.

CDR3 in DNA: TGTGCCAGCAGCTTAGAGGGGCTAGGCCGATCCTATAATTCACCCCTCCACTTT. This sequence encodes CASSLEGLGRSYNSPLHF. This chain links TRBV7-2 with TRBJ1-6; possible D gene TRBD1, 5 bases. The V end was cut by 1 base, the J end by 1 base, with 14 bases between. This CDR3 region has 18 residues. Germline V gene lookup returns CDR1 SGHTA and CDR2 FQGNSA.

This chain connects TRBV29-1 to TRBJ1-1, with TRBD1 matching over 9 bases. Germline CDR1 and CDR2: SQVTM and ANQGSEA. The CDR3 consists of 13 residues. V dropped 7 bases and J dropped 5; count of bases not matched to a gene: 8. Written as DNA, the CDR3 is TGCAGCGCCAAATCAGACAGGGGGACTGAAGCTTTCTTT. It is translated as CSAKSDRGTEAFF.

This chain uses TRBV19 with TRBJ2-6; weak D call: TRBD2 (7 bases). The CDR3 consists of 16 residues. V was pared by 7 bases and J by 4 bases, with 17 bases between. The germline gives CDR1 LNHDA, CDR2 SQIVND (reference sequence). The CDR3 here is CASILGGAVGANVLTF. DNA for the CDR3: TGTGCCAGTATCCTGGGGGGGGCCGTGGGGGCCAACGTCCTGACTTTC.